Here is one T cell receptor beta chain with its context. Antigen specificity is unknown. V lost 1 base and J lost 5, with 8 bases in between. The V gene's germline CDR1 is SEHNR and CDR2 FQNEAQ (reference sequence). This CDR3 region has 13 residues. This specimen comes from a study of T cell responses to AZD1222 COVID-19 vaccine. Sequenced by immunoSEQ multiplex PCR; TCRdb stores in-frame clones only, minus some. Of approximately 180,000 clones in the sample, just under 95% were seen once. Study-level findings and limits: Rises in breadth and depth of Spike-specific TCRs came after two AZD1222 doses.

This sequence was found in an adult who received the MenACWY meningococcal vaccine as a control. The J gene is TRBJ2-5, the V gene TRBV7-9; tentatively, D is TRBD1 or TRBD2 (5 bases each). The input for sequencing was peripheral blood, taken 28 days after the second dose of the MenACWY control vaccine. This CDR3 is CASSLGGVETQYF. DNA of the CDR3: TGTGCCAGCAGCTTAGGAGGGGTGGAGACCCAGTACTTC.